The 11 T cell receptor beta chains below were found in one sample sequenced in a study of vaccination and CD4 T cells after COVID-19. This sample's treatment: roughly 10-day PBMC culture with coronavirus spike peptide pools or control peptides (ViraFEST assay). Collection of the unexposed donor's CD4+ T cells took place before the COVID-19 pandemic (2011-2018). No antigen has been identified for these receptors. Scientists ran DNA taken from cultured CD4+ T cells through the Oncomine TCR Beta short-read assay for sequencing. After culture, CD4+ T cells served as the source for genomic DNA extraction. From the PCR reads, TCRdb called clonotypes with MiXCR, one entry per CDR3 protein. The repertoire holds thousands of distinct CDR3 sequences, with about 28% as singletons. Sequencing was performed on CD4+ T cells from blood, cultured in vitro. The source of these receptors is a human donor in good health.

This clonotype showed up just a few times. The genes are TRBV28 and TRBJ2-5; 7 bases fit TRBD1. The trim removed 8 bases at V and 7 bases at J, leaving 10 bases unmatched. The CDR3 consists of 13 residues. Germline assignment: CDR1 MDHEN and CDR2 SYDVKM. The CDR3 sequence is CASGYSGGVTQYF. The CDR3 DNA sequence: TGTGCCAGCGGATATTCAGGGGGTGTGACCCAGTACTTC. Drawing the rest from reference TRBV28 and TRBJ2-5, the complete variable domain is DVKVTQSSRYLVKRTGEKVFLECVQDMDHENMFWYRQDPGLGLRLIYFSYDVKMKEKGDIPEGYSVSREKKERFSLILESASTNQTSMYLCASGYSGGVTQYFGPGTRLLVL.

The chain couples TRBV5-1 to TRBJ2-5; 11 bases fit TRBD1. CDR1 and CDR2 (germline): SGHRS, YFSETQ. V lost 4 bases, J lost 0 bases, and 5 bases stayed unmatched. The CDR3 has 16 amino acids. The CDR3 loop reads CASSPGTGGYQETQYF. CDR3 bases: TGCGCCAGCAGCCCCGGGACAGGGGGGTACCAAGAGACCCAGTACTTC.

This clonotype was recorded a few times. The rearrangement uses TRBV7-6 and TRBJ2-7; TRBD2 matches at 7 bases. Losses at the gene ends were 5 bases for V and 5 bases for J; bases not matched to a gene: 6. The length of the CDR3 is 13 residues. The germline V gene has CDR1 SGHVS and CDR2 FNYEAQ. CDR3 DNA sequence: TGTGCCAGCAGCCCCCGTGCGGGAGACGAGCAGTACTTC. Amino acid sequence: CASSPRAGDEQYF.

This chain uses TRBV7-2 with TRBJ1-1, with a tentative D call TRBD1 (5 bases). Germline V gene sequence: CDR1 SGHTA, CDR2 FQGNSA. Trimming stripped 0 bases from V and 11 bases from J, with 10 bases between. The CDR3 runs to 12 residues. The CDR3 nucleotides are TGTGCCAGCAGCTTAGCGTGGGGGGGGGCTTTCTTT. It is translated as CASSLAWGGAFF.

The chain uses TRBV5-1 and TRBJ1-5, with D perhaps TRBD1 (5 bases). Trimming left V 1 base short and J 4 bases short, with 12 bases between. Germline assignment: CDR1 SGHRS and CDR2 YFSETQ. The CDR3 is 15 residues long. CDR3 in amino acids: CASSLIPGNNQPQHF. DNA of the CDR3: TGCGCCAGCAGCTTGATTCCAGGGAATAATCAGCCCCAGCATTTT.

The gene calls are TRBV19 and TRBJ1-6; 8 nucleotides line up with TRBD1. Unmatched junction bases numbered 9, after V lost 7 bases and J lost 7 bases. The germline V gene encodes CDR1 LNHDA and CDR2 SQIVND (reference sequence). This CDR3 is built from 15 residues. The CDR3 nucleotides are TGTGCCAGTACCCCCGGACAGGGCCGAAATTCACCCCTCCACTTT. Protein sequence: CASTPGQGRNSPLHF.

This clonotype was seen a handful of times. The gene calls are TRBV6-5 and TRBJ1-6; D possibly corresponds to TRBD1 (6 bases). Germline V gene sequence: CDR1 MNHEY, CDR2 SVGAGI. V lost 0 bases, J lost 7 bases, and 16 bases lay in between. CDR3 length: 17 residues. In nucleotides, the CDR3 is TGTGCCAGCAGTTACTCAGCATGGACAGCTTCCAATTCACCCCTCCACTTT. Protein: CASSYSAWTASNSPLHF.

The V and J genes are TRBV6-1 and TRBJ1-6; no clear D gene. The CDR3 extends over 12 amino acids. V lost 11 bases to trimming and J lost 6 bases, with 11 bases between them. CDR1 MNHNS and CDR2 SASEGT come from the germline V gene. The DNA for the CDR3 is TGTGCCTGCGGGAGGGCTAATTCACCCCTCCACTTT. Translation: CACGRANSPLHF.

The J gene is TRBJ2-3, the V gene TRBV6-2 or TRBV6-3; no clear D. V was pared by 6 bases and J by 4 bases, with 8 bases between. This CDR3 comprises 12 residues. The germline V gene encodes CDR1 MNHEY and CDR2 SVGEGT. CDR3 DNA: TGTGCCAGCAGCCACCGGGCAGATACGCAGTATTTT. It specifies CASSHRADTQYF.

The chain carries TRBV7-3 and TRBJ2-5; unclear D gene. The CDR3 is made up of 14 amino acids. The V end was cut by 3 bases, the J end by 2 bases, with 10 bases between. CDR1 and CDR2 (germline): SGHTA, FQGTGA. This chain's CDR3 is CASSFSGLQETQYF. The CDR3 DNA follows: TGTGCCAGCAGCTTCAGTGGCTTACAAGAGACCCAGTACTTC.

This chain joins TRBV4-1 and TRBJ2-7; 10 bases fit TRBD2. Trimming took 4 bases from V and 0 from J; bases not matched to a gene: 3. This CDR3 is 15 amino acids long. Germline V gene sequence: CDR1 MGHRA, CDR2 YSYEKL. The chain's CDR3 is CASSPGLALSYEQYF. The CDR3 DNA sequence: TGCGCCAGCAGCCCGGGACTAGCGCTCTCCTACGAGCAGTACTTC.